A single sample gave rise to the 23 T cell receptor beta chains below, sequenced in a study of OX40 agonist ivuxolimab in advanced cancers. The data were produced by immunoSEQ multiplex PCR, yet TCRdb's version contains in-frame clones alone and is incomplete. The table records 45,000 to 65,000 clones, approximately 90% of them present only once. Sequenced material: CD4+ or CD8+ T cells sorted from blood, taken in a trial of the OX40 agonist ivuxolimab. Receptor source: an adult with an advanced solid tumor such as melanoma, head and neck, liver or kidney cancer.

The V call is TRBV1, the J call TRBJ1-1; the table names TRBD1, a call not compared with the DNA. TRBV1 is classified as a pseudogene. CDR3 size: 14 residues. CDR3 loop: CTSSQDGRDTEAFF. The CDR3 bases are TGCACCAGCAGCCAAGATGGCAGGGACACTGAAGCTTTCTTT.

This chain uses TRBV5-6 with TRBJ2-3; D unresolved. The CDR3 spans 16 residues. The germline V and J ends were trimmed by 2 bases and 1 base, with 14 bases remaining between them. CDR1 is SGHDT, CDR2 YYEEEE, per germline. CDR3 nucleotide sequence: TGTGCCAGCAGCTTAACGTCGACATACCGCACAGATACGCAGTATTTT. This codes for CASSLTSTYRTDTQYF.

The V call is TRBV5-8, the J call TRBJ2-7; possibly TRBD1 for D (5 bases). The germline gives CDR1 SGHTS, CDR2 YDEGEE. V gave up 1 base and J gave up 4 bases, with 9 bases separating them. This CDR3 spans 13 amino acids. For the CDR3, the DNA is TGTGCCAGCAGCTTGCCCGACAGTTACGAGCAGTACTTC. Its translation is CASSLPDSYEQYF.

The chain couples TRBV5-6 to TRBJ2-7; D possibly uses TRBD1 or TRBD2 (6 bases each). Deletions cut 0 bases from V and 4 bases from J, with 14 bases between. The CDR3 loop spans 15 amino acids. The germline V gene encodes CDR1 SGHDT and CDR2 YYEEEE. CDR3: CASSLDGGRYYEQYF. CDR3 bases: TGTGCCAGCAGCTTGGACGGGGGCAGATATTACGAGCAGTACTTC.

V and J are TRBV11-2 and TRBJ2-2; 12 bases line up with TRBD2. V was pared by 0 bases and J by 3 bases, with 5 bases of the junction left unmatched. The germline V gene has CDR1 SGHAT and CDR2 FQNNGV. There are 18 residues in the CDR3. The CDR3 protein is CASSLDTRLAGDTGELFF. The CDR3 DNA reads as TGTGCCAGCAGCTTAGATACGAGACTAGCGGGGGACACCGGGGAGCTGTTTTTT.

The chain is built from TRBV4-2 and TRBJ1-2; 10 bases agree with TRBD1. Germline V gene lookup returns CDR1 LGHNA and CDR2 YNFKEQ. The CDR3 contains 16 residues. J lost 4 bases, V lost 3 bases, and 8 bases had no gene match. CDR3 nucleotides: TGTGCCAGCAGCCAGGATTGGGGACAGGGGTTCTATGGCTACACCTTC. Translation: CASSQDWGQGFYGYTF.

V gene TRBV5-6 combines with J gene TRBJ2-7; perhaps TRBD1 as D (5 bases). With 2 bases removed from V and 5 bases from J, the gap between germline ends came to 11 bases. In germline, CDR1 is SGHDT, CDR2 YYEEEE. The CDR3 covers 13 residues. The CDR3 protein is CASSLFIGDEQYF. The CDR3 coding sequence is TGTGCCAGCAGCTTATTCATAGGGGACGAGCAGTACTTC.

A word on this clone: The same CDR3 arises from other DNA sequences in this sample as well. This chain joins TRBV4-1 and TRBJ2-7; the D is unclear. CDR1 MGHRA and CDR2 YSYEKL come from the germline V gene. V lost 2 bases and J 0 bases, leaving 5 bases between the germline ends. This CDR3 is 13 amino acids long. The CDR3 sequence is CASSQTASYEQYF. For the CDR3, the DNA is TGCGCCAGCAGCCAAACAGCCTCCTACGAGCAGTACTTC.

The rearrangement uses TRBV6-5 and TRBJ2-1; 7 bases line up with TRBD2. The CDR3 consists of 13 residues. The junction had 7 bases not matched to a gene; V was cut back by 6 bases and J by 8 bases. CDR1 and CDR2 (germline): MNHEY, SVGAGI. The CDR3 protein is CASSWGGGYEQFF. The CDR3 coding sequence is TGTGCCAGCAGCTGGGGGGGAGGATATGAGCAGTTCTTC.

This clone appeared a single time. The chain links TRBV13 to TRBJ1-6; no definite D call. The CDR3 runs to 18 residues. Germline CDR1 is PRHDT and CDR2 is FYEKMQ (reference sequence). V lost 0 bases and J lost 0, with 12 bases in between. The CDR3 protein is CASSLGLAASSYNSPLHF. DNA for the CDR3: TGTGCCAGCAGCTTAGGCCTGGCCGCGAGCTCCTATAATTCACCCCTCCACTTT. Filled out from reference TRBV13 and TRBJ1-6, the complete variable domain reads AAGVIQSPRHLIKEKRETATLKCYPIPRHDTVYWYQQGPGQDPQFLISFYEKMQSDKGSIPDRFSAQQFSDYHSELNMSSLELGDSALYFCASSLGLAASSYNSPLHFGNGTRLTVT.

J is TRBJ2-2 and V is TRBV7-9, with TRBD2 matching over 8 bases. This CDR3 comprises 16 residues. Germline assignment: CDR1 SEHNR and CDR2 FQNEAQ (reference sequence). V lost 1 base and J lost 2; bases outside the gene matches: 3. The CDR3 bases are TGTGCCAGCAGCTTAGTCGGGGGGGCCAACACCGGGGAGCTGTTTTTT. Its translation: CASSLVGGANTGELFF.

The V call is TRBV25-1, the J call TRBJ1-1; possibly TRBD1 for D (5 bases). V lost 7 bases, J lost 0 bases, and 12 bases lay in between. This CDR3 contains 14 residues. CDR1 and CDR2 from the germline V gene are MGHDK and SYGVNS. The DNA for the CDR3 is TGTGCCAGCACATGGGGGGGAGTGAACACTGAAGCTTTCTTT. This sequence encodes CASTWGGVNTEAFF.

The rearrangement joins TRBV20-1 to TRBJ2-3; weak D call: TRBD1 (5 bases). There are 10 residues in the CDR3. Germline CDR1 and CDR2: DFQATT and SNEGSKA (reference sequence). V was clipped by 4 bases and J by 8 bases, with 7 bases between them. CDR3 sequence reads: CSANGATQYF. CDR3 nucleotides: TGCAGTGCTAATGGGGCTACGCAGTATTTT.

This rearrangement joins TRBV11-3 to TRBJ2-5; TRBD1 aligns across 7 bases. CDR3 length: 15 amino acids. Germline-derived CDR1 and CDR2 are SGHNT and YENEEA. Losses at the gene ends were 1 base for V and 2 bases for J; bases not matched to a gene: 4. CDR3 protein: CASSLGGTEQETQYF. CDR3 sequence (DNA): TGTGCCAGCAGCTTAGGGGGGACAGAGCAAGAGACCCAGTACTTC.

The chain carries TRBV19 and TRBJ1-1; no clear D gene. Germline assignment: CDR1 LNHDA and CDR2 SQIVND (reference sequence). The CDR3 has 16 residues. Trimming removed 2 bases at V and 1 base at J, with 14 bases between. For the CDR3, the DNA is TGTGCCAGTAGTATATGGCGAGGGAGTTGGAACACTGAAGCTTTCTTT. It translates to CASSIWRGSWNTEAFF.

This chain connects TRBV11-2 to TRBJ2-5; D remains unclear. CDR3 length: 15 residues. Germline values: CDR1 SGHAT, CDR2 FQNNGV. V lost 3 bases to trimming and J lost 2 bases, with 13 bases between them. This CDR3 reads CASSLMGRKQETQYF. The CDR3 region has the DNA TGTGCCAGCAGCTTGATGGGCAGAAAACAAGAGACCCAGTACTTC.

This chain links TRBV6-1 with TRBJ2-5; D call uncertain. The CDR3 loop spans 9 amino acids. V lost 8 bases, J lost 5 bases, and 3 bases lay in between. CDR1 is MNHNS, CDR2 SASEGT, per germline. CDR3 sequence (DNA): TGTGCCAGCGGGGAGACCCAGTACTTC. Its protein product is CASGETQYF.

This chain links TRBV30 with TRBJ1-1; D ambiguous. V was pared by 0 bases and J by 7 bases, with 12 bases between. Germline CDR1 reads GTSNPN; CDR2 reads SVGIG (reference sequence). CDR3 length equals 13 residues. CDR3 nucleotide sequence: TGTGCCTGGAGTGTAGCGGCTAGGGATGAAGCTTTCTTT. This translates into CAWSVAARDEAFF. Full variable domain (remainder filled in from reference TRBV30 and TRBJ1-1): SQTIHQWPATLVQPVGSPLSLECTVEGTSNPNLYWYRQAAGRGLQLLFYSVGIGQISSEVPQNLSASRPQDRQFILSSKKLLLSDSGFYLCAWSVAARDEAFFGQGTRLTVV.

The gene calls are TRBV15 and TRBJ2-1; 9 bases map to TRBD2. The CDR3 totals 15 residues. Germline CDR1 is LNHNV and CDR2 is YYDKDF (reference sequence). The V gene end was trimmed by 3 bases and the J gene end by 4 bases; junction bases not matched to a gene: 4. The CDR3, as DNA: TGTGCCACCAGCAGGCGCGGGGGGGAATACAATGAGCAGTTCTTC. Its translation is CATSRRGGEYNEQFF.

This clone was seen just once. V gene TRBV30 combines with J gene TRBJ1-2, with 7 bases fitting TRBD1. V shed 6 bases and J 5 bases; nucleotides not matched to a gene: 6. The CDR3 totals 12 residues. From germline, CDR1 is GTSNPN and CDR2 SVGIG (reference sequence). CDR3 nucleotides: TGTGCCTGCCGGGACAGTCCTTATGGCTACACCTTC. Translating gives CACRDSPYGYTF.

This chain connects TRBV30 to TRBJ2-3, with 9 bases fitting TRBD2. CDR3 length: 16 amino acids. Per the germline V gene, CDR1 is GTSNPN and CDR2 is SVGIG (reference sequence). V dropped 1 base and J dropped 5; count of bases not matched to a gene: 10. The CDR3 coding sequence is TGTGCCTGGAGTGCGATTATGGGTAGCGGGGGAGATACGCAGTATTTT. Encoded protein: CAWSAIMGSGGDTQYF.

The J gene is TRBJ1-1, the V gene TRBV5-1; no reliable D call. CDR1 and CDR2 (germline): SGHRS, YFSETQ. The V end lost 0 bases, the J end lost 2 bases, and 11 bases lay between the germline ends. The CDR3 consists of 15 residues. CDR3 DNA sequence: TGCGCCAGCAGCTTGGGCTCTGGTCTTAACACTGAAGCTTTCTTT. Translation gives CASSLGSGLNTEAFF. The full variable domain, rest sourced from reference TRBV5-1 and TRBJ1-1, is KAGVTQTPRYLIKTRGQQVTLSCSPISGHRSVSWYQQTPGQGLQFLFEYFSETQRNKGNFPGRFSGRQFSNSRSEMNVSTLELGDSALYLCASSLGSGLNTEAFFGQGTRLTVV.

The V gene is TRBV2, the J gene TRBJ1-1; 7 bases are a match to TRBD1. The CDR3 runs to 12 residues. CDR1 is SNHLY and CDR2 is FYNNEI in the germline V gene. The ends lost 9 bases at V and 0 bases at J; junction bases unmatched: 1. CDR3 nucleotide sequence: TGTGCCAGGGGACAGCTGAACACTGAAGCTTTCTTT. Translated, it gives CARGQLNTEAFF. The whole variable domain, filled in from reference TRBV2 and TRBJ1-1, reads EPEVTQTPSHQVTQMGQEVILRCVPISNHLYFYWYRQILGQKVEFLVSFYNNEISEKSEIFDDQFSVERPDGSNFTLKIRSTKLEDSAMYFCARGQLNTEAFFGQGTRLTVV.